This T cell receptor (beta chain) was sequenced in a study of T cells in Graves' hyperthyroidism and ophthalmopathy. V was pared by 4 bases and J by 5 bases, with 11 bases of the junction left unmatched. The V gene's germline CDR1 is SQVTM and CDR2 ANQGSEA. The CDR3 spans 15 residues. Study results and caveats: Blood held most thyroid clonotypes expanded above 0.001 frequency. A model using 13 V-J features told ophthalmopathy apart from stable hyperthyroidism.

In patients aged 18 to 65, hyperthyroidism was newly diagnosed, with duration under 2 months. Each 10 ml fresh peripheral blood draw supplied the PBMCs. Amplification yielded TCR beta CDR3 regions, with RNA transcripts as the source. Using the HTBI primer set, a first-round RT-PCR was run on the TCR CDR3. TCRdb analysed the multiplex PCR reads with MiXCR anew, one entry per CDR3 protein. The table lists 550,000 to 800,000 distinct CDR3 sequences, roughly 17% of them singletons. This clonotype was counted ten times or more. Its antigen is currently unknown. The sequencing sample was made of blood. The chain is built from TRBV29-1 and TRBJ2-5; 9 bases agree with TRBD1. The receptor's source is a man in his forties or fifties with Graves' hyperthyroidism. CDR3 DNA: TGCAGCGTTGGGCCTCTGGACAGGGGAATGGAGACCCAGTACTTC. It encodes CSVGPLDRGMETQYF. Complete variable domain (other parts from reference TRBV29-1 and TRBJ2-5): SAVISQKPSRDICQRGTSLTIQCQVDSQVTMMFWYRQQPGQSLTLIATANQGSEATYESGFVIDKFPISRPNLTFSTLTVSNMSPEDSSIYLCSVGPLDRGMETQYFGPGTRLLVL.